This T cell receptor beta chain was recovered during a study of blood T cells in healthy people across ages. Study-wide findings and caveats: Aged donors had fewer naive CD4+ cells and lower diversity than long-lived donors.

Russia was home to the donors, healthy Caucasian individuals aged 6 to 90. The germline V gene has CDR1 SGHTA and CDR2 FQGNSA. CDR3 length: 15 amino acids. The V and J ends lost 5 bases and 3 bases, in that order; junction bases with no gene match: 8. This clonotype was seen more than once but under ten times. The antigen remains unidentified. The authors ran a second PCR of about 6 to 11 cycles using a sample-barcoded 5' primer and a J-beta primer mix. One entry per CDR3 protein results from TCRdb running MiXCR on the 5' RACE reads. The table lists about 1,800,000 distinct CDR3 sequences, approximately 28% of them singletons, with roughly 8% in the top ten.

The receptor was isolated from a woman in her twenties or thirties in good health. The gene calls are TRBV7-2 and TRBJ2-7; 9 nucleotides line up with TRBD2. The sample comprised blood. The CDR3 loop reads CASSPAGTSIYEQYF. The CDR3 DNA reads TGTGCCAGCAGCCCGGCCGGGACTAGCATCTACGAGCAGTACTTC.